Below are 28 T cell receptor beta chains sequenced from a single sample in a study of blood T cell repertoires in COVID-19. Libraries were prepared by immunoSEQ multiplex PCR; TCRdb keeps only in-frame clonotypes and omits some of them. Of about 280,000 clones in the sample, approximately 86% were seen once. The sample was peripheral blood. These receptors were obtained from a woman between 25 and 40 years old who had recovered from COVID-19.

V gene TRBV30 combines with J gene TRBJ1-1; possibly TRBD1 for D (6 bases). In germline, CDR1 is GTSNPN, CDR2 SVGIG (reference sequence). Trimming shortened V by 8 bases and J by 1 base, and 11 bases separated the two germline ends. This CDR3 region has 12 residues. CDR3 DNA sequence: TGTGCCGCCGGGACACAGAACACTGAAGCTTTCTTT. This gives the protein CAAGTQNTEAFF.

This chain joins TRBV28 and TRBJ2-1, with D possibly being TRBD2 (6 bases). The CDR3 spans 15 residues. V lost 3 bases to trimming and J lost 5 bases, with 14 bases between them. Germline CDR1 is MDHEN and CDR2 is SYDVKM. As DNA, the CDR3 is TGTGCCAGCAGTTTGGAGGGGCCCTTGGACAATGAGCAGTTCTTC. Protein: CASSLEGPLDNEQFF.

The J gene is TRBJ2-5, the V gene TRBV2, with D maybe TRBD2 (5 bases). The ends were cut back, 3 bases at V and 5 bases at J, with 19 bases in the middle. The CDR3 is 16 amino acids. Germline V gene sequence: CDR1 SNHLY, CDR2 FYNNEI. CDR3 loop: CASSDRLASQRETQYF. CDR3 in DNA: TGTGCCAGCAGTGACCGTCTTGCCAGCCAGCGGGAGACCCAGTACTTC.

The rearrangement links TRBV5-1 to TRBJ2-1; 13 nucleotides agree with TRBD2. Germline V gives CDR1 SGHRS, CDR2 YFSETQ. The CDR3 is 15 residues long. V gave up 5 bases and J gave up 8 bases; unmatched junction bases: 7. The CDR3 here is CASSRTSGSFDEQFF. The CDR3 DNA sequence: TGCGCCAGCAGTCGGACTAGCGGGAGTTTCGATGAGCAGTTCTTC.

This chain uses TRBV11-2 with TRBJ2-4; D unresolved. The germline gives CDR1 SGHAT, CDR2 FQNNGV. With 5 bases removed from V and 1 base from J, the gap between germline ends came to 12 bases. The CDR3 is 15 amino acids. The CDR3 loop reads CASSPPIGAKNIQYF. In nucleotides, the CDR3 is TGTGCCAGCAGCCCCCCCATCGGGGCCAAAAACATTCAGTACTTC.

This chain connects TRBV3-1 (or the pseudogene TRBV3-2) to TRBJ2-7, with D possibly TRBD2 on 6 matching bases. With 0 bases removed from V and 7 bases from J, the gap between germline ends came to 13 bases. The CDR3 runs 14 residues. The germline CDR1 and CDR2 sequences are LGHDT and YNNKEL (reference sequence). CDR3 sequence (DNA): TGTGCCAGCAGCCAAGAGAAAGGGGCGGGGGAGCAGTACTTC. Protein sequence: CASSQEKGAGEQYF.

This clone was detected ten times or more. The chain combines TRBV6-4 with TRBJ1-2, with 7 bases identical to TRBD1. CDR3 length: 14 amino acids. J gave up 4 bases and V 6 bases, and 8 bases lay outside the gene matches. The V gene's germline CDR1 is MRHNA and CDR2 SNTAGT. In nucleotides, the CDR3 is TGTGCCAGCAGCCGGGACAGCACCGTCTATGGCTACACCTTC. Amino acid sequence: CASSRDSTVYGYTF.

The chain uses TRBV5-4 and TRBJ2-5, with 7 positions matching TRBD2. The length of the CDR3 is 14 residues. The J segment lost 0 bases and the V segment lost 1 base, leaving 0 bases of the junction unmatched. Per the germline V gene, CDR1 is SGHNT and CDR2 is YYREEE (reference sequence). CDR3 in amino acids: CASSLTSDQETQYF. The CDR3 nucleotides are TGTGCCAGCAGCTTGACTAGCGACCAAGAGACCCAGTACTTC.

This chain connects TRBV10-3 to TRBJ2-1, with 11 bases that match TRBD2. This CDR3 has 15 amino acids. V shed 3 bases, J shed 7 bases, and the junction held 5 bases outside the gene matches. Germline V gene data show CDR1 as ENHRY and CDR2 as SYGVKD. The CDR3 here is CAISDSGGAQNEQFF. CDR3 DNA sequence: TGTGCCATCAGTGATAGCGGGGGGGCCCAGAATGAGCAGTTCTTC.

The V and J genes are TRBV6-2 or TRBV6-3 and TRBJ2-2, with TRBD2 matching over 10 bases. V lost 2 bases, J lost 6 bases, and 12 bases stayed unmatched. The germline CDR1 and CDR2 sequences are MNHEY and SVGEGT. The CDR3 consists of 18 residues. The DNA of the CDR3 is TGTGCCAGCAGTTACACCCCCGTTTTTCTAGCGGGAGCCGGGGAGCTGTTTTTT. Translation: CASSYTPVFLAGAGELFF.

Concerning this clone: Other DNA sequences of this sample code for an identical CDR3. The V and J genes are TRBV18 and TRBJ2-3; 8 bases fit TRBD2. The germline V gene encodes CDR1 KGHSH and CDR2 LQKENI. V gave up 1 base and J gave up 2 bases; unmatched junction bases: 2. The CDR3 sequence is 15 residues long. CDR3 protein: CASSPLAGSTDTQYF. The CDR3 bases are TGTGCCAGCTCACCACTAGCGGGGTCCACAGATACGCAGTATTTT.

This clone was seen only once. J is TRBJ1-1 and V is TRBV20-1; a possible D gene is TRBD1 (6 bases). CDR1 and CDR2 (germline): DFQATT, SNEGSKA (reference sequence). The CDR3 sequence is 16 residues long. V lost 3 bases, J lost 4 bases, and 21 bases lay in between. Here the CDR3 DNA reads TGCAGTGCTAGTTATCCGGGATCAAGGGGGAGCACTGAAGCTTTCTTT. It yields the protein CSASYPGSRGSTEAFF.

The rearrangement uses TRBV6-5 and TRBJ2-7, with D tentatively TRBD1 (6 bases). This CDR3 is 11 amino acids long. Germline V gene data show CDR1 as MNHEY and CDR2 as SVGAGI. The ends were cut back, 8 bases at V and 3 bases at J, with 8 bases in the middle. The CDR3 loop is CASLQGYEQYF. CDR3 coding DNA: TGTGCCAGCCTACAGGGCTACGAGCAGTACTTC.

The chain carries TRBV19 and TRBJ1-1, with D hard to call. This CDR3 is 16 amino acids long. Per germline, CDR1 LNHDA and CDR2 SQIVND (reference sequence). Between the trimmed V and J ends, which lost 3 bases and 6 bases, there was a span of 20 bases. Here the CDR3 DNA reads TGTGCCAGTAGTATTTGGGGAGGGAGGGCTGGCCCTGAAGCTTTCTTT. This codes for CASSIWGGRAGPEAFF. The variable domain in full, with the rest retrieved from reference TRBV19 and TRBJ1-1, is DGGITQSPKYLFRKEGQNVTLSCEQNLNHDAMYWYRQDPGQGLRLIYYSQIVNDFQKGDIAEGYSVSREKKESFPLTVTSAQKNPTAFYLCASSIWGGRAGPEAFFGQGTRLTVV.

The V call is TRBV29-1, the J call TRBJ1-1; TRBD1 matches 7 bases. V trimming: 5 bases; J trimming: 0 bases; junction bases outside the gene matches: 6. CDR3 size: 14 residues. Germline V gene lookup returns CDR1 SQVTM and CDR2 ANQGSEA. The CDR3 loop reads CSVCKTGMNTEAFF. The CDR3 region has the DNA TGCAGCGTTTGTAAGACAGGGATGAACACTGAAGCTTTCTTT.

The V and J genes are TRBV28 and TRBJ1-5, with a possible D match to TRBD1 (5 bases). The CDR3 runs to 15 residues. Between the trimmed V and J ends, which lost 2 bases and 4 bases, there was a span of 12 bases. In germline, CDR1 is MDHEN, CDR2 SYDVKM. CDR3 region: CASSLVWGTNQPQHF. The CDR3 DNA follows: TGTGCCAGCAGTTTAGTCTGGGGCACTAATCAGCCCCAGCATTTT.

This clone came up once. The chain employs TRBV10-2 and TRBJ2-3; 12 bases fit TRBD2. The junction had 2 bases not matched to a gene; V was cut back by 5 bases and J by 5 bases. The CDR3 covers 14 residues. Germline values: CDR1 WSHSY, CDR2 SAAADI. The CDR3 sequence is CASSTSGGLDTQYF. In DNA form, the CDR3 reads TGCGCCAGCAGTACTAGCGGGGGGTTAGATACGCAGTATTTT.

The chain is built from TRBV7-9 and TRBJ2-3; 9 bases line up with TRBD2. This CDR3 spans 15 amino acids. Germline V gene data show CDR1 as SEHNR and CDR2 as FQNEAQ (reference sequence). The junction had 4 bases not matched to a gene; V was cut back by 0 bases and J by 6 bases. CDR3 nucleotides: TGTGCCAGCAGCTTAGCTAGCGGGAGCGTGGATACGCAGTATTTT. It codes for CASSLASGSVDTQYF.

The chain uses TRBV5-1 and TRBJ1-4; 10 bases agree with TRBD1. The CDR3 runs 15 residues. CDR1 is SGHRS, CDR2 YFSETQ, per germline. Trimming took 0 bases from V and 6 from J; bases not matched to a gene: 2. CDR3 coding DNA: TGCGCCAGCAGCTTGGACGGGACAGGGGATGAAAAACTGTTTTTT. Its protein is CASSLDGTGDEKLFF.

V and J are TRBV4-3 and TRBJ2-7, with 10 bases matching TRBD2. V was clipped by 3 bases and J by 4 bases; unmatched bases: 3. CDR3 size: 14 residues. Germline CDR1 reads LGHNA; CDR2 reads YSLEER. This CDR3 reads CASSQSSGSYEQYF. The CDR3 nucleotides read TGCGCCAGCAGCCAGTCTAGCGGGAGTTACGAGCAGTACTTC.

The chain couples TRBV27 to TRBJ1-2, with D possibly being TRBD1 (6 bases). In germline, CDR1 is MNHEY, CDR2 SMNVEV (reference sequence). With 6 bases removed from V and 5 bases from J, the gap between germline ends came to 19 bases. The CDR3 spans 15 residues. The CDR3 is CASRPSSTGLYGYTF. As DNA, the CDR3 is TGTGCCAGCAGGCCATCCTCGACAGGCTTATATGGCTACACCTTC.

The rearrangement joins TRBV28 to TRBJ2-7, with D perhaps matching TRBD1 (5 bases). This CDR3 is built from 13 residues. Trimming cost V 4 bases and J 3 bases, with 10 bases left between them. Germline V gives CDR1 MDHEN, CDR2 SYDVKM. The CDR3 sequence is CASSYPDSYEQYF. CDR3 DNA sequence: TGTGCCAGCAGTTACCCCGACAGCTACGAGCAGTACTTC.

A single count supports this clone. The chain recombines TRBV5-6 with TRBJ2-2; TRBD2 is a possible D gene (5 bases). Trimming took 0 bases from V and 4 from J, leaving 10 bases between them. The CDR3 contains 15 residues. The germline gives CDR1 SGHDT, CDR2 YYEEEE. DNA for the CDR3: TGTGCCAGCAGCTTGGCCGCGGGCGGCACCGGGGAGCTGTTTTTT. Translating gives CASSLAAGGTGELFF.

This clone turned up a few times. The chain uses TRBV28 and TRBJ2-7; the D gene is possibly TRBD1 (6 bases). The germline V gene has CDR1 MDHEN and CDR2 SYDVKM. V lost 6 bases and J lost 7, with 16 bases in between. The CDR3 loop spans 13 amino acids. CDR3 region: CASRLTGIREQYF. The CDR3 coding sequence is TGTGCCAGCAGGTTAACAGGGATTCGGGAGCAGTACTTC.

This chain connects TRBV27 to TRBJ2-2, with 9 bases matching TRBD1. Germline CDR1 MNHEY, CDR2 SMNVEV (reference sequence). The CDR3 loop spans 15 amino acids. V shed 4 bases and J 8 bases; nucleotides not matched to a gene: 8. The CDR3, as DNA: TGTGCCAGCAGTTCCCGGGACAGGGATCTGGGGGAGCTGTTTTTT. It specifies CASSSRDRDLGELFF.

CDR3 coding DNA: TGCGCCAGCAGCTCAGGGACACTGAACACTGAAGCTTTCTTT. Translation: CASSSGTLNTEAFF. The V gene is TRBV5-1, the J gene TRBJ1-1, with TRBD1 as a possible D gene (6 bases). Germline V gene sequence: CDR1 SGHRS, CDR2 YFSETQ. V was trimmed by 3 bases and J by 0 bases, leaving 9 bases between them. CDR3 length: 14 amino acids. The whole variable domain, remainder taken from reference TRBV5-1 and TRBJ1-1, is KAGVTQTPRYLIKTRGQQVTLSCSPISGHRSVSWYQQTPGQGLQFLFEYFSETQRNKGNFPGRFSGRQFSNSRSEMNVSTLELGDSALYLCASSSGTLNTEAFFGQGTRLTVV.

V gene TRBV6-5 combines with J gene TRBJ2-2, with D perhaps matching TRBD2 (6 bases). Per germline, CDR1 MNHEY and CDR2 SVGAGI. The V and J ends lost 2 bases and 6 bases respectively, with 10 bases between them. The length of the CDR3 is 14 residues. The chain's CDR3 is CASSYGRDAGELFF. The DNA of the CDR3 is TGTGCCAGCAGTTACGGGCGGGACGCCGGGGAGCTGTTTTTT.

The chain uses TRBV7-2 and TRBJ2-3, with D maybe TRBD2 (5 bases). The CDR3 loop spans 13 amino acids. With 1 base removed from V and 5 bases from J, the gap between germline ends came to 7 bases. The germline V gene encodes CDR1 SGHTA and CDR2 FQGNSA. Here the CDR3 reads CASSLGGEDTQYF. The CDR3 DNA sequence: TGTGCCAGCAGCTTAGGGGGAGAAGATACGCAGTATTTT.